These T cell receptor beta chains were read from a single sample in a study of T cell responses to AZD1222 COVID-19 vaccine. Generated by immunoSEQ multiplex PCR, the TCRdb table keeps only in-frame clones and is missing some. The sample shows 75,000 to 80,000 clones, approximately 87% of them seen only once. The material was peripheral blood, obtained 28 days after the second AZD1222 dose. Source of these receptors: an adult who received the AZD1222 COVID-19 vaccine. The CDR3 runs from the conserved cysteine through the conserved F or W. A D gene is named only where the DNA matches it firmly. Not every row has a clone size; where given, it reads once, few, many or a size class.

clone_size	v_call	j_call	d_call	cdr3_aa	cdr3_nt
.	TRBV6-5	TRBJ2-1	.	CASSSLGTPSYNEQFF	TGTGCCAGCAGTTCCCTTGGGACACCTTCCTACAATGAGCAGTTCTTC
once	TRBV4-2	TRBJ2-7	TRBD1	CASSLPGQGVEQYF	TGTGCCAGCAGCCTACCGGGACAGGGGGTAGAGCAGTACTTC
.	TRBV3-1/TRBV3-2	TRBJ2-5	TRBD1	CASSPQGDPEGTQYF	TGTGCCAGCAGCCCCCAGGGGGATCCCGAAGGGACCCAGTACTTC
.	TRBV30	TRBJ1-3	.	CAWSVHDVISGNTIYF	TGTGCCTGGAGTGTTCACGACGTAATTTCGGGAAACACCATATATTTT
.	TRBV6-5	TRBJ2-3	.	CASSYSSTVTDTQYF	TGTGCCAGCAGTTACTCGTCGACAGTGACAGATACGCAGTATTTT
.	TRBV5-6	TRBJ1-6	.	CASTLNRGSSPLHF	TGTGCCAGCACCCTAAACCGGGGAAGTTCACCCCTCCACTTT
.	TRBV6-5	TRBJ2-5	TRBD1	CASSNPYRGQETQYF	TGTGCCAGCAGTAACCCCTACAGGGGGCAAGAGACCCAGTACTTC
.	TRBV9	TRBJ2-1	TRBD2	CASSLTGTSGGASYNEQFF	TGTGCCAGCAGCCTAACCGGGACTAGCGGGGGGGCATCCTACAATGAGCAGTTCTTC
.	TRBV18	TRBJ1-4	.	CASSPGTNEKLFF	TGTGCCAGCTCACCAGGGACTAATGAAAAACTGTTTTTT
.	TRBV5-5	TRBJ1-5	TRBD1	CASSPRDRGIQNSNQPQHF	TGTGCCAGCAGCCCCAGGGACAGGGGTATCCAAAATAGCAATCAGCCCCAGCATTTT
once	TRBV19	TRBJ2-7	.	CASSIRRQPSYEQYF	TGTGCCAGTAGTATTAGGAGACAGCCCTCCTACGAGCAGTACTTC
.	TRBV14	TRBJ1-1	.	CASSQGWWNTEAFF	TGTGCCAGCAGCCAAGGATGGTGGAACACTGAAGCTTTCTTT
.	TRBV7-8	TRBJ1-6	.	CASSSRGGAGSYNSPLHF	TGTGCCAGCAGCTCTAGAGGGGGGGCGGGGTCCTATAATTCACCCCTCCACTTT